This TCR beta chain came from a study of T cells in Graves' hyperthyroidism and ophthalmopathy. The investigators amplified TCR beta CDR3 regions from RNA transcripts. The study used the HTBI primer set for a first-round RT-PCR of the TCR CDR3. TCRdb re-derived calls from the multiplex PCR reads in MiXCR, one entry per CDR3 protein. The sample yields 650,000 to 850,000 distinct CDR3 sequences, approximately 18% seen once. Germline-derived CDR1 and CDR2 are SGHVS and FNYEAQ. This CDR3 contains 15 residues. Between the trimmed V and J ends, which lost 5 bases and 3 bases, there was a span of 17 bases. This clonotype was counted only a few times.

This chain links TRBV7-6 with TRBJ2-7; D tentatively reads TRBD1 or TRBD2 (5 bases each). This TCR was sampled from a woman aged 50 to 65 with Graves' hyperthyroidism that later progressed to Graves' ophthalmopathy. Sequencing input: blood. This CDR3 is CASSPLGGNIYEQYF. Written as DNA, the CDR3 is TGTGCCAGCAGCCCTCTTGGGGGTAATATCTACGAGCAGTACTTC.